The 22 T cell receptor beta chains below come from one sample, sequenced in a study of blood T cell repertoires in COVID-19. The data were produced by immunoSEQ multiplex PCR, yet TCRdb's version contains in-frame clones alone and is incomplete. Of about 220,000 clones in the sample, roughly 80% are singletons; the top ten hold approximately 4.5%. Input material: peripheral blood. The receptor source for this set is a woman aged 70-85 years with acute or convalescent COVID-19.

The V gene is TRBV18, the J gene TRBJ1-1; 7 bases agree with TRBD1. The CDR3 sequence is 14 residues long. Germline CDR1 reads KGHSH; CDR2 reads LQKENI. After removal of 3 bases from V and 0 bases from J, the junction contained 1 base not matched to a gene. The CDR3 nucleotides are TGTGCCAGCTCACCGGGGACAGTGAACACTGAAGCTTTCTTT. Its protein is CASSPGTVNTEAFF. Full variable domain (remainder filled in from reference TRBV18 and TRBJ1-1): NAGVMQNPRHLVRRRGQEARLRCSPMKGHSHVYWYRQLPEEGLKFMVYLQKENIIDESGMPKERFSAEFPKEGPSILRIQQVVRGDSAAYFCASSPGTVNTEAFFGQGTRLTVV.

The chain combines TRBV29-1 with TRBJ2-3, with 9 bases matching TRBD2. After removal of 7 bases from V and 7 bases from J, the junction contained 12 bases not matched to a gene. CDR1 is SQVTM, CDR2 ANQGSEA, per germline. The CDR3 spans 14 residues. The CDR3 sequence: CSANVGGGANTQYF. The DNA of the CDR3 is TGCAGCGCTAACGTAGGCGGGGGGGCAAATACGCAGTATTTT.

The chain couples TRBV11-2 to TRBJ1-1; D may be TRBD1 (6 bases). The CDR3 runs 16 residues. Trimming pared 1 base from V and 5 bases from J, leaving 17 bases between. Germline CDR1 SGHAT, CDR2 FQNNGV. CDR3 nucleotide sequence: TGTGCCAGCAGCTTAGTTGGGGGCGCAGGAAAAACTGAAGCTTTCTTT. Its protein is CASSLVGGAGKTEAFF.

The V and J genes are TRBV2 and TRBJ1-5, with D perhaps TRBD1 (5 bases). Trimming shortened V by 2 bases and J by 1 base, and 9 bases separated the two germline ends. CDR3 length: 15 amino acids. Germline values: CDR1 SNHLY, CDR2 FYNNEI. CDR3 region: CASSEYGGSNQPQHF. The DNA of the CDR3 is TGTGCCAGCAGTGAATATGGGGGGAGCAATCAGCCCCAGCATTTT.

The chain couples TRBV2 to TRBJ1-1; 11 bases align to TRBD1. The CDR3 length is 15 residues. The germline V gene encodes CDR1 SNHLY and CDR2 FYNNEI. After removal of 4 bases from V and 1 base from J, the junction contained 2 bases not matched to a gene. The CDR3 protein is CASSGDRGGNTEAFF. CDR3 DNA: TGTGCCAGCAGTGGGGACAGGGGGGGGAACACTGAAGCTTTCTTT. Variable domain in full (rest from reference TRBV2 and TRBJ1-1): EPEVTQTPSHQVTQMGQEVILRCVPISNHLYFYWYRQILGQKVEFLVSFYNNEISEKSEIFDDQFSVERPDGSNFTLKIRSTKLEDSAMYFCASSGDRGGNTEAFFGQGTRLTVV.

V usage is TRBV7-2 and J usage is TRBJ1-1; 11 bases line up with TRBD1. The trim removed 3 bases at V and 3 bases at J, leaving 3 bases unmatched. Germline CDR1 reads SGHTA; CDR2 reads FQGNSA. This CDR3 comprises 15 residues. The CDR3 spells CASSFGTGGYTEAFF. CDR3 DNA sequence: TGTGCCAGCAGCTTTGGGACAGGGGGATACACTGAAGCTTTCTTT.

This clone came up many times. The chain carries TRBV25-1 and TRBJ2-1; D is unclear. In germline, CDR1 is MGHDK, CDR2 SYGVNS. Trimming removed 4 bases from V and 4 bases from J, with 2 bases in between. The CDR3 loop spans 11 amino acids. The CDR3: CASSAYNEQFF. The CDR3 nucleotides are TGTGCCAGCAGTGCGTACAATGAGCAGTTCTTC.

This clone was detected many times. The chain links TRBV7-9 to TRBJ2-2, with TRBD2 matching 9 bases. V lost 6 bases to trimming and J lost 3 bases; unmatched junction nucleotides: 11. Germline CDR1 reads SEHNR; CDR2 reads FQNEAQ (reference sequence). This CDR3 is built from 17 residues. CDR3 nucleotide sequence: TGTGCCAGCAGGGCCCCTGCGGGGGGGCGGTACACCGGGGAGCTGTTTTTT. This sequence encodes CASRAPAGGRYTGELFF.

This sequence joins TRBV4-2 and TRBJ2-7; D perhaps matches TRBD2 (6 bases). Germline V gives CDR1 LGHNA, CDR2 YNFKEQ. The V gene lost 1 base and the J gene lost 1 base, with 11 bases spanning the gap. The CDR3 has 15 residues. This chain's CDR3 is CASSQAGDRSYEQYF. CDR3 coding DNA: TGTGCCAGCAGCCAAGCGGGGGATAGGTCCTACGAGCAGTACTTC.

This chain uses TRBV9 with TRBJ1-2, with 7 bases aligning to TRBD1. The CDR3 contains 14 residues. Trimming cost V 6 bases and J 0 bases; bases outside gene matches: 5. In germline, CDR1 is SGDLS, CDR2 YYNGEE. CDR3 sequence (DNA): TGTGCCAGCACGGAGACAGGGACTAACTATGGCTACACCTTC. Translation gives CASTETGTNYGYTF.

The count of this clone is one. The chain couples TRBV4-1 to TRBJ1-5, with 10 bases identical to TRBD1. CDR1 is MGHRA, CDR2 YSYEKL, per germline. The CDR3 is 16 residues long. Unmatched junction bases numbered 6, after V lost 0 bases and J lost 7 bases. The CDR3 sequence is CASSQEETGGRQPQHF. CDR3 nucleotides: TGCGCCAGCAGCCAAGAAGAGACAGGGGGCCGCCAGCCCCAGCATTTT.

This chain uses TRBV7-2 with TRBJ1-5; D ambiguous. The CDR3 sequence is 14 residues long. V lost 5 bases and J 5 bases, leaving 13 bases between the germline ends. CDR1 and CDR2 from the germline V gene are SGHTA and FQGNSA. CDR3 in amino acids: CASSPGWRDQPQHF. CDR3 sequence (DNA): TGTGCCAGCAGCCCGGGATGGAGAGATCAGCCCCAGCATTTT.

The chain joins TRBV11-3 to TRBJ2-3; D is unresolved. Germline lookup yields CDR1 SGHNT and CDR2 YENEEA. Trimming left V 1 base short and J 0 bases short, with 8 bases between. The CDR3 contains 15 residues. As DNA, the CDR3 is TGTGCCAGCAGCTTAGGACAAAGAAGCACAGATACGCAGTATTTT. This sequence encodes CASSLGQRSTDTQYF.

V and J are TRBV9 and TRBJ1-3; no definite D call. Trimming removed 0 bases from V and 4 bases from J, with 8 bases in between. This CDR3 has 14 amino acids. The germline V gene has CDR1 SGDLS and CDR2 YYNGEE. In DNA form, the CDR3 reads TGTGCCAGCAGCGTAGATGGTCAGGGAAACACCATATATTTT. Its protein product is CASSVDGQGNTIYF.

This chain connects TRBV27 to TRBJ2-1, with TRBD2 identical over 10 bases. The CDR3 contains 15 residues. With 0 bases clipped from V and 6 bases from J, the junction kept 2 bases outside the gene matches. Germline loops: CDR1 MNHEY, CDR2 SMNVEV (reference sequence). DNA of the CDR3: TGTGCCAGCAGTTTATCCAGCGGGGGGGTCAATGAGCAGTTCTTC. Residues: CASSLSSGGVNEQFF.

The genes are TRBV19 and TRBJ2-4, with 8 bases fitting TRBD2. J was trimmed by 9 bases and V by 5 bases; bases with no gene match: 9. Germline V gene lookup returns CDR1 LNHDA and CDR2 SQIVND (reference sequence). This CDR3 has 14 amino acids. CDR3 region: CASSPRGGQGIQYF. The CDR3 region has the DNA TGTGCCAGTAGTCCCCGGGGGGGCCAAGGCATTCAGTACTTC.

The V gene is TRBV19, the J gene TRBJ1-5, with D tentatively TRBD1 (5 bases). This CDR3 contains 17 residues. Germline CDR1 LNHDA, CDR2 SQIVND (reference sequence). Deletions cut 0 bases from V and 6 bases from J, with 18 bases between. The CDR3 region has the DNA TGTGCCAGTAGTATAGATCGGGCGACAGTCTTGGTTCAGCCCCAGCATTTT. Residues: CASSIDRATVLVQPQHF. Full variable domain (missing parts from reference TRBV19 and TRBJ1-5): DGGITQSPKYLFRKEGQNVTLSCEQNLNHDAMYWYRQDPGQGLRLIYYSQIVNDFQKGDIAEGYSVSREKKESFPLTVTSAQKNPTAFYLCASSIDRATVLVQPQHFGDGTRLSIL.

The rearrangement uses TRBV28 and TRBJ1-1; possibly TRBD1 for D (5 bases). Germline lookup yields CDR1 MDHEN and CDR2 SYDVKM. The CDR3 length is 13 residues. The ends were cut back, 6 bases at V and 8 bases at J, with 16 bases in the middle. CDR3 protein: CASRPGSLIEAFF. The CDR3 DNA reads TGTGCCAGCAGGCCAGGGTCTCTCATCGAAGCTTTCTTT.

The genes are TRBV7-9 and TRBJ1-4; tentative D call: TRBD1 (5 bases). Germline V CDR1 and CDR2: SEHNR, FQNEAQ (reference sequence). The ends were cut back, 0 bases at V and 7 bases at J, with 9 bases in the middle. CDR3 size: 14 residues. This CDR3 reads CASSLARDSEKLFF. Written as DNA, the CDR3 is TGTGCCAGCAGCTTAGCCCGTGACAGTGAAAAACTGTTTTTT.

The chain couples TRBV13 to TRBJ2-3; D is ambiguous. This CDR3 contains 12 residues. From germline, CDR1 is PRHDT and CDR2 FYEKMQ (reference sequence). Trimming removed 3 bases from V and 1 base from J, with 2 bases in between. CDR3 sequence reads: CASSFGTDTQYF. CDR3 nucleotide sequence: TGTGCCAGCAGCTTCGGCACAGATACGCAGTATTTT. Together with reference TRBV13 and TRBJ2-3, the CDR3 gives the full variable domain: AAGVIQSPRHLIKEKRETATLKCYPIPRHDTVYWYQQGPGQDPQFLISFYEKMQSDKGSIPDRFSAQQFSDYHSELNMSSLELGDSALYFCASSFGTDTQYFGPGTRLTVL.

The chain is built from TRBV29-1 and TRBJ1-1; D possibly corresponds to TRBD1 (6 bases). Germline V gives CDR1 SQVTM, CDR2 ANQGSEA. Deletions cut 7 bases from V and 4 bases from J, with 13 bases between. This CDR3 contains 12 residues. DNA for the CDR3: TGCAGCGGGATGGACAGCCCCACTGAAGCTTTCTTT. Residues: CSGMDSPTEAFF.

V gene TRBV6-5 combines with J gene TRBJ2-5, with D possibly matching TRBD2 (5 bases). V lost 6 bases and J lost 4, with 15 bases in between. Looked up from germline, CDR1 is MNHEY and CDR2 is SVGAGI. The CDR3 has 14 residues. The CDR3 region is CASSPTSLGETQYF. CDR3 sequence (DNA): TGTGCCAGCAGCCCAACTAGTTTGGGAGAGACCCAGTACTTC.